Reported below is one T cell receptor (beta chain). Its target antigen remains unknown. One base away there is no much larger clone; base qualities are not given. The time point label, as the study defines it: after neoadjuvant nivolumab, at surgical resection. The patients had newly diagnosed stage II-IVA oral cavity squamous cell carcinoma and had not received any prior systemic or radiation treatment. The cohort was composed of patients with HPV-negative, locally advanced oral cavity squamous cell carcinoma. Peripheral blood mononuclear cells were analyzed directly and were not maintained or expanded in culture. The samples were obtained from a longitudinal correlative study of a single-arm phase II trial testing neoadjuvant nivolumab in oral cavity squamous cell carcinoma. Subject-matched pre- and post-treatment PBMCs and tumors from three responders and three non-responders underwent genomic DNA-based TCRbeta sequencing. Peripheral blood mononuclear cells were collected before nivolumab treatment and were collected again after treatment, at the time of surgery. Genomic DNA was isolated from PBMCs using the Maxwell RSC DNA from Cells kit.

These data belong to a study of neoadjuvant anti-PD-1 for oral cavity cancer (dated by TCRdb to the early 2020s). About the full investigation: Three to four biweekly doses of nivolumab at 3 mg/kg were mostly administered to patients before curative-intent surgical resection. Patients without progression received a fourth nivolumab dose around day 43 and underwent definitive surgical resection on days 50-56. Under RECIST 1.1, patients with complete response, partial response or stable disease were classed as responders, and patients with progression were classed as non-responders. The parent correlative cohort included some 13 patients, with an approximately 34% response rate. Overall study results and their limits: Higher pretreatment blood TCRbeta clonality and lower post-treatment tumor TCRbeta clonality were correlated with higher pretreatment blood Treg/Th17 ratios. Only three patients per response group were included in the TCR analyses, and larger cohorts for validation were called for by the authors. After neoadjuvant nivolumab, T cell clonality (Gini index) in PBMCs was significantly higher in non-responders than in responders.

As encoded in the germline V gene, CDR1 is SGHRS while CDR2 is YFSETQ. The trim is 4 bases for V and 10 bases for J, with a gap of 21 bases between the germline ends. Counted from cysteine to phenylalanine, this CDR3 has 15 amino acids. Of all the DNA, just the CDR3 is kept, 45 bases in frame from base 1. PBMC libraries used mostly around 0.5 ug of input genomic DNA for deep sequencing, with six replicates per sample. TCRbeta libraries were prepared with the immunoSEQ hsTCRbeta kit according to the manufacturer's instructions. An Illumina NovaSeq 6000 S4 flow cell was used to sequence the final libraries, which had first been combined to 3 nM. The authors' analysis ran thus. The immunoSEQ Analyzer handled quality control and preprocessing of the raw data. The analysis was restricted to productive rearrangements, with each unique CDR3 amino acid sequence defining a clonotype. Using the R package tcR, the researchers computed the Gini-Simpson index as their estimate of repertoire clonality. Student's t test was used to compare Gini indices, while Pearson correlation assessed associations with tumor size change. The table comes from immuneACCESS by way of TCRdb, which keeps in-frame sequences with V and J called. Part of the clones is missing from these tables; in studies checked, under half for an unresolved V gene and the rest for unknown reasons. The V and J calls and clone size were taken over from that table, and D and trimming were inferred from the DNA. Within this sample are approximately 42,000 clones, with 77% of them counted one time only. The top ten hold 4% to 5% of the sample.

The TCR was taken from a person aged 40 to 85 with oral cavity squamous cell carcinoma. Sequences were derived from PBMCs, sampled after nivolumab (anti-PD-1) treatment. The V and J genes are TRBV5-1 and TRBJ2-1; a weak D assignment points to TRBD1 (5 bases agree). The CDR3 reads CASSPRATEEGEQFF. Read as DNA, the sequence is TGCGCCAGCAGCCCTCGTGCGACAGAAGAAGGGGAGCAGTTCTTC.